One and the same sample provided the 21 T cell receptor beta chains below, sequenced in a study of radiotherapy plus CTLA-4 blockade in lung cancer. Data came from immunoSEQ multiplex PCR; TCRdb stores just in-frame clones and leaves some out. Here the sample spans some 50,000 clones, roughly 76% being singletons. The material sequenced was peripheral blood, taken from a patient treated with radiotherapy plus ipilimumab. These receptors came from a human donor with non-small cell lung cancer who had stable disease on radiotherapy plus ipilimumab.

For this clone: Germline is not matched at one junction end, which may reflect a read error. The chain joins TRBV28 to TRBJ2-3, with 8 bases matching TRBD2. Germline V gene data show CDR1 as MDHEN and CDR2 as SYDVKM. The CDR3 covers 18 residues. The CDR3 nucleotides are TGTGCCAGCAGCTTATCCCCACCCGCGGGGGGCCGAACAGATACGCAGTATTTT. This translates into CASSLSPPAGGRTDTQYF.

The chain combines TRBV19 with TRBJ2-1, with D uncertain. V lost 3 bases and J lost 0, with 9 bases in between. Germline assignment: CDR1 LNHDA and CDR2 SQIVND (reference sequence). The CDR3 length is 15 residues. CDR3 coding DNA: TGTGCCAGTAGTATCGTACCGTCCTCCTACAATGAGCAGTTCTTC. This translates into CASSIVPSSYNEQFF. Complete variable domain (other parts from reference TRBV19 and TRBJ2-1): DGGITQSPKYLFRKEGQNVTLSCEQNLNHDAMYWYRQDPGQGLRLIYYSQIVNDFQKGDIAEGYSVSREKKESFPLTVTSAQKNPTAFYLCASSIVPSSYNEQFFGPGTRLTVL.

The chain links TRBV6-5 to TRBJ2-1; tentatively, D is TRBD1 (5 bases). The ends were cut back, 2 bases at V and 4 bases at J, with 6 bases in the middle. The CDR3 is 13 residues long. Germline CDR1 is MNHEY and CDR2 is SVGAGI. The CDR3 region has the DNA TGTGCCAGCAGTTACCAGGGATACAATGAGCAGTTCTTC. Amino acid sequence: CASSYQGYNEQFF.

The V gene is TRBV11-2, the J gene TRBJ2-1; a possible D gene is TRBD1 (6 bases). Germline V gene sequence: CDR1 SGHAT, CDR2 FQNNGV. The CDR3 covers 17 residues. With 5 bases removed from V and 1 base from J, the gap between germline ends came to 18 bases. For the CDR3, the DNA is TGTGCCAGCAGCCCCTACAGGGCTTTGAGGTCCTACAATGAGCAGTTCTTC. This translates into CASSPYRALRSYNEQFF.

The CDR3 here is CASSSAPGGGKEQYF. The CDR3 DNA reads TGCGCCAGCAGCTCCGCTCCAGGGGGCGGAAAGGAGCAGTACTTC. V usage is TRBV5-1 and J usage is TRBJ2-7, with TRBD1 matching 8 bases. V lost 3 bases, J lost 7 bases, and 12 bases stayed unmatched. The CDR3 is 15 amino acids. Germline lookup yields CDR1 SGHRS and CDR2 YFSETQ.

Only one count was recorded for this clone. The rearrangement joins TRBV29-1 to TRBJ2-1; D is unclear. CDR3 length: 15 residues. The germline CDR1 and CDR2 sequences are SQVTM and ANQGSEA. V shed 2 bases and J shed 4 bases, with 15 bases lying between them. CDR3 sequence reads: CSVETGRTPYNEQFF. The DNA for the CDR3 is TGCAGCGTTGAAACGGGCAGGACCCCTTACAATGAGCAGTTCTTC.

The chain is built from TRBV7-9 and TRBJ2-5; D call uncertain. Trimming took off 2 bases at V and 5 bases at J, with 9 bases between the two ends. The germline CDR1 and CDR2 sequences are SEHNR and FQNEAQ (reference sequence). This CDR3 comprises 13 residues. CDR3 sequence (DNA): TGTGCCAGCAGCTTAATGACCGTTGAGACCCAGTACTTC. This encodes CASSLMTVETQYF.

This chain uses TRBV27 with TRBJ1-5; D not resolved. Germline V gives CDR1 MNHEY, CDR2 SMNVEV (reference sequence). The CDR3 runs to 12 residues. V gave up 6 bases and J gave up 3 bases, with 6 bases separating them. The CDR3 DNA reads TGTGCCAGCAGCGACTTCAATCAGCCCCAGCATTTT. Amino acids: CASSDFNQPQHF.

This chain uses TRBV9 with TRBJ2-2, with D perhaps given as TRBD1 or TRBD2 (5 bases each). The germline CDR1 and CDR2 sequences are SGDLS and YYNGEE. V was trimmed by 1 base and J by 5 bases, leaving 21 bases between them. The CDR3 has 18 amino acids. The CDR3 loop is CASSVSLGQGVRTGELFF. The CDR3, as DNA: TGTGCCAGCAGCGTATCGCTCGGTCAGGGAGTGAGGACCGGGGAGCTGTTTTTT.

This sequence joins TRBV6-5 and TRBJ2-1; D gene ambiguous. The germline CDR1 and CDR2 sequences are MNHEY and SVGAGI. This CDR3 contains 12 residues. The V gene lost 0 bases and the J gene lost 12 bases, with 9 bases spanning the gap. CDR3 loop: CASSYSWGAQFF. Here the CDR3 DNA reads TGTGCCAGCAGTTACTCTTGGGGTGCGCAGTTCTTC.

This clone was seen more than once but under ten times. The chain employs TRBV11-2 and TRBJ2-7; TRBD2 might be the D (7 bases). The V gene lost 2 bases and the J gene lost 1 base, with 12 bases spanning the gap. Germline assignment: CDR1 SGHAT and CDR2 FQNNGV. The CDR3 loop spans 15 amino acids. The CDR3 here is CASSLFGGPSYEQYF. For the CDR3, the DNA is TGTGCCAGCAGCTTATTCGGGGGGCCGTCCTACGAGCAGTACTTC.

In its sample, this clone was seen a few times. J is TRBJ1-2 and V is TRBV19; 7 bases are shared with TRBD1. Germline CDR1 LNHDA, CDR2 SQIVND (reference sequence). V shed 4 bases, J shed 4 bases, and the junction held 12 bases outside the gene matches. The CDR3 has 16 residues. The CDR3 is CASSTTGTAFAYGYTF. The DNA for the CDR3 is TGTGCCAGTAGTACGACCGGGACAGCCTTCGCCTATGGCTACACCTTC.

V and J are TRBV6-1 and TRBJ1-6, with TRBD1 as a possible D gene (5 bases). This CDR3 is 15 amino acids long. Looked up from germline, CDR1 is MNHNS and CDR2 is SASEGT. V was clipped by 0 bases and J by 10 bases, with 13 bases between them. CDR3 region: CASSEARGNSSPLHF. The CDR3 coding sequence is TGTGCCAGCAGTGAAGCTAGGGGCAACTCATCACCCCTCCACTTT.

Concerning this clone: One end of the junction varies from germline; a read error may be responsible. In the same sample, other DNA sequences code for this CDR3. V is TRBV7-8 and J is TRBJ1-2; 7 nucleotides line up with TRBD1. The CDR3 has 16 amino acids. Germline V lookup: CDR1 SGHVS, CDR2 FQNEAQ. DNA of the CDR3: TGTGCCAGTAGCTTGGCTCCAGGACAGGCGCCCTACGGCTACACCTTC. Protein product: CASSLAPGQAPYGYTF.

The V call is TRBV4-1, the J call TRBJ2-5; D might be TRBD1 or TRBD2, each matching 6 bases. With 3 bases removed from V and 5 bases from J, the gap between germline ends came to 19 bases. The length of the CDR3 is 16 residues. Germline V gene data show CDR1 as MGHRA and CDR2 as YSYEKL. Here the CDR3 reads CASSHPEGGRSETQYF. CDR3 nucleotide sequence: TGCGCCAGCAGCCACCCAGAGGGGGGACGGTCGGAGACCCAGTACTTC.

The rearrangement links TRBV6-5 to TRBJ1-2; possible D gene TRBD1, 6 bases. The CDR3 is 13 residues long. Trimming shortened V by 6 bases and J by 7 bases, and 15 bases separated the two germline ends. CDR1 MNHEY and CDR2 SVGAGI come from the germline V gene. In DNA form, the CDR3 reads TGTGCCAGCAGATCCAGACAGGCGGGTGGCTACACCTTC. This gives the protein CASRSRQAGGYTF.

This clone has a handful of counts. The chain combines TRBV27 with TRBJ2-2, with D perhaps TRBD1 (6 bases). V was cut by 5 bases and J by 1 base, with 14 bases left in between. In germline, CDR1 is MNHEY, CDR2 SMNVEV (reference sequence). This CDR3 is built from 16 residues. CDR3 sequence (DNA): TGTGCCAGCAGTCCCTCGGACAGCCGGAACACCGGGGAGCTGTTTTTT. It codes for CASSPSDSRNTGELFF.

V gene TRBV21-1 combines with J gene TRBJ2-7. TRBV21-1 is reported as a pseudogene. The CDR3 contains 15 residues. CDR3 DNA: TGTGCCAGCAGCAATCTCCCAGCCCGGTTCTACGAGCAGTACGTC. Protein product: CASSNLPARFYEQYV.

The chain couples TRBV7-9 to TRBJ2-6; no clear D. V shed 7 bases and J shed 1 base, with 5 bases lying between them. This CDR3 has 13 residues. Germline V gives CDR1 SEHNR, CDR2 FQNEAQ (reference sequence). In DNA form, the CDR3 reads TGTGCCAGCACTCTATCTGGGGCCAACGTCCTGACTTTC. Its protein product is CASTLSGANVLTF.

CDR3: CASSDTQGARGYTF. In DNA form, the CDR3 reads TGTGCCAGCAGTGATACGCAGGGGGCGCGTGGCTACACCTTC. The V gene is TRBV6-1, the J gene TRBJ1-2; TRBD1 matches 8 bases. This CDR3 region has 14 residues. CDR1 is MNHNS and CDR2 is SASEGT in the germline V gene. V gave up 3 bases and J gave up 7 bases; unmatched junction bases: 7.

J is TRBJ2-2 and V is TRBV19; 10 nucleotides line up with TRBD2. The CDR3 runs to 17 residues. Unmatched junction bases numbered 9, after V lost 3 bases and J lost 5 bases. CDR1 is LNHDA and CDR2 is SQIVND in the germline V gene (reference sequence). CDR3 DNA: TGTGCCAGTAGTATGCTGCCCGGACTAGCGGAGACCGGGGAGCTGTTTTTT. Its protein is CASSMLPGLAETGELFF.